A selection of T cell receptor beta chains follows, all from one sample in a study of vaccination and CD4 T cells after COVID-19. No antigen has been assigned to these receptors. TCRdb reanalysed the PCR reads using MiXCR and keeps one entry per CDR3 protein. The data show under 20,000 distinct CDR3 sequences, with around two fifths seen just once and more than 6.5% held by the top ten. The starting material was CD4+ T cells from blood, cultured in vitro, obtained after SARS-CoV-2 vaccination. The receptors were sampled from a human donor who had recovered from COVID-19. Both conserved end residues are part of each CDR3. The D gene is left open where the match is weak. A row's size may be missing; if present it is once, few, many or a size class.

J gene	clone size	D gene	V gene	CDR3 protein	CDR3 DNA
TRBJ2-2	NA	NA	TRBV19	CASRQNTGELFF	TGTGCCAGTAGACAGAACACCGGGGAGCTGTTTTTT
TRBJ1-4	NA	NA	TRBV28	CATNRRGGEKLFF	TGTGCCACCAACAGAAGGGGGGGGGAAAAACTGTTTTTT
TRBJ1-2	few	TRBD1	TRBV7-2	CASSPGQDGYGYTF	TGTGCCAGCAGCCCAGGACAGGACGGCTATGGCTACACCTTC
TRBJ2-7	NA	NA	TRBV6-1	CASSREYEQYF	TGTGCCAGCTCGAGGGAGTACGAGCAGTACTTC
TRBJ2-3	NA	TRBD2	TRBV9	CASSLLAGTTDTQYF	TGTGCCAGCAGCCTACTAGCGGGAACCACAGATACGCAGTATTTT
TRBJ2-5	NA	TRBD2	TRBV15	CATSSRDYAREAQYF	TGTGCCACCAGCAGCCGGGACTATGCTCGGGAGGCCCAGTACTTC
TRBJ2-7	NA	TRBD2	TRBV20-1	CSARHGTSGGYEQYF	TGCAGTGCCAGACACGGGACTAGCGGTGGCTACGAGCAGTACTTC
TRBJ2-5	few	NA	TRBV6-2/TRBV6-3	CASSYSAGAETQYF	TGTGCCAGCAGTTACTCGGCGGGGGCGGAGACCCAGTACTTC
TRBJ1-2	few	NA	TRBV20-1	CSASRQQLRGYTF	TGCAGTGCTTCCCGTCAACAGCTCAGAGGCTACACCTTC
TRBJ2-7	few	NA	TRBV7-6	CASSPPRWGQARYEQYF	TGTGCCAGCAGCCCCCCCCGGTGGGGTCAGGCTAGATACGAGCAGTACTTC
TRBJ2-7	NA	TRBD1	TRBV6-1	CASSEMGRGISYEQYF	TGTGCCAGCAGTGAAATGGGCAGGGGGATCTCCTACGAGCAGTACTTC
TRBJ2-3	NA	NA	TRBV29-1	CSVLLTSVDTQYF	TGCAGCGTCCTACTCACATCAGTCGATACGCAGTATTTT
TRBJ1-1	NA	TRBD1	TRBV6-1	CASSEGLWGTGNVKAFF	TGTGCCAGCAGTGAAGGGTTGTGGGGGACAGGGAATGTCAAAGCTTTCTTT
TRBJ2-1	NA	NA	TRBV7-9	CASNRGAGGYNEQFF	TGTGCCAGCAACCGGGGGGCAGGGGGCTACAATGAGCAGTTCTTC
TRBJ2-2	NA	NA	TRBV6-1	CASSNNPGTGELFF	TGTGCCAGCAGTAATAACCCGGGCACCGGGGAGCTGTTTTTT
TRBJ2-1	NA	TRBD2	TRBV20-1	CSAKLAGGSNEQFF	TGCAGTGCGAAACTAGCGGGAGGGTCCAATGAGCAGTTCTTC
TRBJ1-5	medium-sized	NA	TRBV6-8	CASSLSYSNQPQHF	TGTGCCAGCAGTCTGAGTTATAGCAATCAGCCCCAGCATTTT
TRBJ2-7	medium-sized	TRBD2	TRBV7-6	CASSPIAGAAYEQYF	TGTGCCAGCAGCCCTATAGCGGGAGCAGCCTACGAGCAGTACTTC
TRBJ2-3	NA	TRBD2	TRBV6-4	CASSPLAGEGDTQYF	TGTGCCAGCAGCCCACTAGCGGGAGAAGGGGATACGCAGTATTTT
TRBJ2-7	NA	TRBD1	TRBV28	CASRPPGQGRHEQYF	TGTGCCAGCAGACCTCCGGGACAGGGACGTCACGAGCAGTACTTC
TRBJ2-7	NA	NA	TRBV21-1	CASSKNRGTYEQYF	TGTGCCAGCAGCAAAAACAGGGGAACCTACGAGCAGTACTTC
TRBJ1-5	NA	NA	TRBV20-1	CSAQGQPDSNQPQHF	TGCAGTGCTCAAGGACAGCCTGATAGCAATCAGCCCCAGCATTTT
TRBJ2-7	NA	TRBD1	TRBV6-1	CASSEAGTGGYEQYF	TGTGCCAGCAGTGAAGCTGGGACAGGGGGCTACGAGCAGTACTTC
TRBJ2-3	NA	NA	TRBV20-1	CSAQWGGGADTQYF	TGCAGTGCCCAATGGGGCGGTGGGGCAGATACGCAGTATTTT
TRBJ1-2	NA	NA	TRBV21-1	CASSTGTGETRRYGYTF	TGTGCCAGCAGCACCGGGACAGGGGAAACTCGGAGGTATGGCTACACCTTC
TRBJ1-5	few	TRBD1	TRBV6-1	CASRGTGGSQPQHF	TGTGCCAGCAGGGGGACAGGGGGTTCCCAGCCCCAGCATTTT
TRBJ1-4	NA	TRBD1	TRBV5-6	CASSLGDRYNEKLFF	TGTGCCAGCAGCTTGGGGGACAGGTATAATGAAAAACTGTTTTTT
TRBJ1-2	medium-sized	NA	TRBV6-5	CASSYNWVDGYTF	TGTGCCAGCAGTTACAATTGGGTGGATGGCTACACCTTC
TRBJ2-7	once	TRBD2	TRBV19	CASSFGLAGAYEQYF	TGTGCCAGTAGTTTCGGACTAGCGGGGGCCTACGAGCAGTACTTC
TRBJ1-2	NA	NA	TRBV4-2	CASSQTRAANYGYTF	TGTGCCAGCAGCCAAACCCGGGCAGCCAACTATGGCTACACCTTC
TRBJ2-3	few	TRBD2	TRBV20-1	CSARYGTAASGITDTQYF	TGCAGTGCTAGATACGGGACCGCGGCTAGCGGGATCACAGATACGCAGTATTTT
TRBJ2-3	few	NA	TRBV24-1	CATSDFSGGNSDTQYF	TGTGCCACCAGTGATTTCTCGGGGGGCAATTCGGATACGCAGTATTTT
TRBJ2-2	NA	NA	TRBV10-2	CASRATTDGNTGELFF	TGCGCCAGCAGAGCCACCACGGACGGGAACACCGGGGAGCTGTTTTTT
TRBJ2-3	NA	NA	TRBV7-3	CASSLNTGEQYF	TGTGCCAGCAGCTTAAATACGGGAGAGCAGTATTTT
TRBJ1-3	NA	TRBD1	TRBV7-9	CASSLGTGAGNTIYF	TGTGCCAGCAGCTTGGGGACAGGGGCTGGAAACACCATATATTTT
TRBJ2-5	NA	NA	TRBV2	CASISTRGETQYF	TGTGCCAGCATATCAACCAGGGGCGAGACCCAGTACTTC
TRBJ2-7	NA	TRBD1	TRBV19	CASSDRGQYEQYF	TGTGCCAGTAGTGACAGGGGGCAGTACGAGCAGTACTTC
TRBJ2-3	NA	NA	TRBV7-2	CASSLDRSPDTQYF	TGTGCCAGCAGCTTAGACAGGTCCCCAGATACGCAGTATTTT
TRBJ2-5	NA	NA	TRBV28	CASRFEETQYF	TGTGCCTCCCGCTTTGAAGAGACCCAGTACTTC
TRBJ2-1	few	TRBD2	TRBV7-3	CASSPGTRADNEQFF	TGTGCCAGCAGCCCCGGGACTAGGGCTGACAATGAGCAGTTCTTC
TRBJ2-4	once	NA	TRBV7-3	CASSLGGGRKNIQYF	TGTGCCAGCAGCTTAGGTGGGGGCAGGAAAAACATTCAGTACTTC
TRBJ2-1	NA	NA	TRBV2	CASTLNSYNEQFF	TGTGCCAGCACCCTTAACTCCTACAATGAGCAGTTCTTC
TRBJ2-1	NA	TRBD2	TRBV24-1	CATSVRTSWSNEQFF	TGTGCCACCAGTGTTCGGACTAGCTGGTCGAATGAGCAGTTCTTC
TRBJ2-3	few	TRBD2	TRBV20-1	CSASSRTSHTDTQYF	TGCAGTGCTAGTTCCAGGACTAGCCACACAGATACGCAGTATTTT
TRBJ1-2	NA	TRBD1	TRBV7-2	CASSLGQTPGYTF	TGTGCCAGCAGCTTGGGACAGACCCCTGGCTACACCTTC
TRBJ1-5	few	TRBD1	TRBV15	CATSRGGYRGKSNQPQHF	TGTGCCACCAGCAGAGGGGGTTACAGGGGAAAGAGCAATCAGCCCCAGCATTTT
TRBJ2-2	few	NA	TRBV12-3/TRBV12-4	CASSPARRAGELFF	TGTGCCAGCAGCCCCGCGCGCAGGGCCGGGGAGCTGTTTTTT
TRBJ2-7	NA	TRBD2	TRBV7-6	CASSRGLAESYEQYF	TGTGCCAGCAGCCGGGGACTAGCGGAATCCTACGAGCAGTACTTC
TRBJ1-3	NA	NA	TRBV20-1	CSARENRVGNTIYF	TGCAGTGCTAGAGAAAACAGGGTCGGAAACACCATATATTTT
TRBJ1-5	few	NA	TRBV19	CASSIRGLGNQPQHF	TGTGCCAGTAGTATTCGGGGGTTAGGGAATCAGCCCCAGCATTTT
TRBJ2-2	NA	NA	TRBV6-1	CATKNTGELFF	TGTGCCACCAAGAACACCGGGGAGCTGTTTTTT
TRBJ2-7	few	TRBD2	TRBV28	CASQGVSGRAGEQYF	TGTGCCAGCCAGGGAGTTTCCGGGAGGGCAGGAGAGCAGTACTTC
TRBJ2-1	NA	TRBD2	TRBV12-3/TRBV12-4	CASSGGAYNEQFF	TGTGCCAGTTCGGGAGGCGCCTACAATGAGCAGTTCTTC